This T cell receptor beta chain originates from a study of blood T cell repertoires in COVID-19. Germline assignment: CDR1 MNHNY and CDR2 SVGAGI (reference sequence). The CDR3 is 20 amino acids. The V gene end was trimmed by 5 bases and the J gene end by 0 bases; junction bases not matched to a gene: 16. Produced via immunoSEQ multiplex PCR; TCRdb's table is partial and in-frame only. The sample has approximately 150,000 clones; 79% are singletons. The chain joins TRBV6-6 to TRBJ2-7, with TRBD2 identical over 13 bases. The receptor comes from a woman aged 60-75 years with COVID-19, enrolled during active disease. Sequences were obtained from peripheral blood. CDR3 DNA: TGTGCCAGCAGTCATACCATACCGGGACTAGCGGGGCATAGCTCCTACGAGCAGTACTTC. Translating gives CASSHTIPGLAGHSSYEQYF.